Listed here is a single T cell receptor (beta chain). The data were obtained in a study of early T cells in non-severe SARS-CoV-2 infection. Attachment of unique molecular identifiers was made to individual cDNA molecules. One entry per CDR3 protein results from TCRdb running MiXCR on the 5' RACE reads. The sample shows 75,000 to 80,000 distinct CDR3 sequences, roughly 12% of them seen only once. CDR1 SGHVS and CDR2 FQNEAQ come from the germline V gene. V lost 5 bases, J lost 12 bases, and 16 bases lay in between. There are 12 residues in the CDR3. This specimen consisted of whole blood, obtained at baseline. The clonotype was recovered from an adult who was a healthcare worker with PCR-confirmed SARS-CoV-2 infection or an uninfected control (not recorded which). V is TRBV7-8 and J is TRBJ1-1, with a weak D call TRBD1 (5 bases). CDR3 in amino acids: CASSEVTGKSFF. The CDR3 coding sequence is TGTGCCAGCAGCGAGGTAACAGGCAAATCTTTCTTT.